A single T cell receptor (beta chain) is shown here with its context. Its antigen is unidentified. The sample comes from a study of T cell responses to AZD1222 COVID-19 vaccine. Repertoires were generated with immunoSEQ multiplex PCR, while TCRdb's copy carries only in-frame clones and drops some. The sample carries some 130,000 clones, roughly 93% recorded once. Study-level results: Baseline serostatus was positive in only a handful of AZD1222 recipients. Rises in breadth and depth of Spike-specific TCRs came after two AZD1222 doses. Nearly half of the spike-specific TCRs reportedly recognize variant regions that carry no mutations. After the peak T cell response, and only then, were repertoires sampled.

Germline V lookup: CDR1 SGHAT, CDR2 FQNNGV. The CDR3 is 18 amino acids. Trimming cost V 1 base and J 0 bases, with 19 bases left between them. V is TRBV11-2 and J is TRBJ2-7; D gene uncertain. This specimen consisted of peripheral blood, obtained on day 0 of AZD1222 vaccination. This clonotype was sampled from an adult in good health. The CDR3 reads CASSLASSSSLSSYEQYF. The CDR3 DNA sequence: TGTGCCAGCAGCTTAGCATCATCCTCTAGTTTGAGCTCCTACGAGCAGTACTTC.